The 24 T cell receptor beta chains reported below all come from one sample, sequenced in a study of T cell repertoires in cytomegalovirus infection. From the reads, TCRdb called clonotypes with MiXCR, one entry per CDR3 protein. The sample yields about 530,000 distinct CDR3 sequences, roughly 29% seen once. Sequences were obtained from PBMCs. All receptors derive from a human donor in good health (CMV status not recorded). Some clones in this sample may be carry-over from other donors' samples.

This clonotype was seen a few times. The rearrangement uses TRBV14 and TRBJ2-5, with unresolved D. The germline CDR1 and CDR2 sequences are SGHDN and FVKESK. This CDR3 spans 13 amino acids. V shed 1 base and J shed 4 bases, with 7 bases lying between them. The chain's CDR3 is CASSQALRETQYF. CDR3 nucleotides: TGTGCCAGCAGCCAAGCCCTCCGAGAGACCCAGTACTTC. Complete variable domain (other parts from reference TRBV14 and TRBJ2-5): EAGVTQFPSHSVIEKGQTVTLRCDPISGHDNLYWYRRVMGKEIKFLLHFVKESKQDESGMPNNRFLAERTGGTYSTLKVQPAELEDSGVYFCASSQALRETQYFGPGTRLLVL.

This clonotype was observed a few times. The CDR3 DNA reads as TGTGCCATCAGTGATGGGGACAGTTATGGCTACACCTTC. It translates to CAISDGDSYGYTF. The chain joins TRBV10-3 to TRBJ1-2, with 7 bases fitting TRBD1. After removal of 3 bases from V and 5 bases from J, the junction contained 3 bases not matched to a gene. Germline loops: CDR1 ENHRY, CDR2 SYGVKD. The CDR3 loop spans 13 amino acids.

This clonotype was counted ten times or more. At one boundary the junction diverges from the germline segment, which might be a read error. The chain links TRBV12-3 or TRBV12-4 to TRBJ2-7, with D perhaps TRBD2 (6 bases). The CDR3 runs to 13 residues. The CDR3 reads CASSKTEGGSSDF. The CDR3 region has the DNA TGTGCCAGCAGTAAAACCGAAGGAGGGAGCAGTGACTTC.

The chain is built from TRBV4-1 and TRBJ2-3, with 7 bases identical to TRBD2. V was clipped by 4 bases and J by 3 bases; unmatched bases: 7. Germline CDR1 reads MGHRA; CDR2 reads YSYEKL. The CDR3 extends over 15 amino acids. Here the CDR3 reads CASSPGPAGTDTQYF. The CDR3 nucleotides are TGCGCCAGCAGCCCCGGTCCAGCGGGGACAGATACGCAGTATTTT.

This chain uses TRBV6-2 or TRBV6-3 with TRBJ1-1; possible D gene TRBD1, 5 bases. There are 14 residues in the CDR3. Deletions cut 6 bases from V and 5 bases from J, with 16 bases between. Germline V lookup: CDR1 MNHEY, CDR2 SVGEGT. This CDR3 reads CASRRAPKGTEAFF. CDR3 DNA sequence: TGTGCCAGCAGACGGGCCCCTAAGGGGACTGAAGCTTTCTTT.

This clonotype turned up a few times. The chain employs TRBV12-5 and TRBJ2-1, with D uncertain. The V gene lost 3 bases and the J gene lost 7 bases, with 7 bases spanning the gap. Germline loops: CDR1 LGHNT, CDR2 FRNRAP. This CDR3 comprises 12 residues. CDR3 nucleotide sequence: TGTGCTAGTGGTTTTGGCGCGAATGAGCAGTTCTTC. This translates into CASGFGANEQFF.

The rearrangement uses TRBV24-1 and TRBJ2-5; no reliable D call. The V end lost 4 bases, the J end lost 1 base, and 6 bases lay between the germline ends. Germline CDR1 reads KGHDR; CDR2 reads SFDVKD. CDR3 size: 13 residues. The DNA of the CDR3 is TGTGCCACCAGTGAGCGGATCCAAGAGACCCAGTACTTC. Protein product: CATSERIQETQYF.

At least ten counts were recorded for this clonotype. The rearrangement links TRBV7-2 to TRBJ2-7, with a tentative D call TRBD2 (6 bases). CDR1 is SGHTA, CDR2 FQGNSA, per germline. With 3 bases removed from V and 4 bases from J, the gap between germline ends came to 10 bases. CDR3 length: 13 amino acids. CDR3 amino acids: CASSFNAGYEQYV. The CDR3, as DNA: TGTGCCAGCAGCTTCAACGCGGGGTACGAGCAGTACGTC.

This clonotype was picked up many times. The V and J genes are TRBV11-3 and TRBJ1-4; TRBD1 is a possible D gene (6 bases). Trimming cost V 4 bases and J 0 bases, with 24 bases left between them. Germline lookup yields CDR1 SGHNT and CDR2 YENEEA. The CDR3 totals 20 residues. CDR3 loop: CASSSYLGCRDNATNEKLFF. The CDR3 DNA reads TGTGCCAGCAGCTCTTATCTGGGGTGCCGGGACAACGCAACTAATGAAAAACTGTTTTTT. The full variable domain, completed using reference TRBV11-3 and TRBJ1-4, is EAGVVQSPRYKIIEKKQPVAFWCNPISGHNTLYWYLQNLGQGPELLIRYENEEAVDDSQLPKDRFSAERLKGVDSTLKIQPAELGDSAVYLCASSSYLGCRDNATNEKLFFGSGTQLSVL.

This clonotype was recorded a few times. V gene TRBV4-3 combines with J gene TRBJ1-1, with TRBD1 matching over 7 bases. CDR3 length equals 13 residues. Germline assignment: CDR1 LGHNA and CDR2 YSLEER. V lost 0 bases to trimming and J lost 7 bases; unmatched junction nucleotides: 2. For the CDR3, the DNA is TGCGCCAGCAGCCAAGATAACAGGGGTGAAGCTTTCTTT. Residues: CASSQDNRGEAFF.

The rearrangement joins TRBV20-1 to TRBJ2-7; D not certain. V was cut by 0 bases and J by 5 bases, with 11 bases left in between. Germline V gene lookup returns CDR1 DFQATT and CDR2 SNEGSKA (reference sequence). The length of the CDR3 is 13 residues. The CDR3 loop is CSARDWAGDEQYF. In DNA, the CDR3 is TGCAGTGCTAGAGATTGGGCTGGGGACGAGCAGTACTTC.

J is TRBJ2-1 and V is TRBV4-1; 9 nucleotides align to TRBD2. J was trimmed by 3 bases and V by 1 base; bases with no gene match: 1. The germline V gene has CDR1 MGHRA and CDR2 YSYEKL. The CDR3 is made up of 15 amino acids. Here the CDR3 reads CASSQVLAGYNEQFF. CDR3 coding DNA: TGCGCCAGCAGCCAAGTACTAGCGGGCTACAATGAGCAGTTCTTC.

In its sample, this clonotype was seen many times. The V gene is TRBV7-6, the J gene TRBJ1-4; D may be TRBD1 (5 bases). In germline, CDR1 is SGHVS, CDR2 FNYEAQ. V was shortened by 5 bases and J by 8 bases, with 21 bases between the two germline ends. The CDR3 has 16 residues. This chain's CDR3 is CASSKGAGQGGEKLFF. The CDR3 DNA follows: TGTGCCAGCAGCAAAGGAGCGGGGCAGGGAGGCGAAAAACTGTTTTTT.

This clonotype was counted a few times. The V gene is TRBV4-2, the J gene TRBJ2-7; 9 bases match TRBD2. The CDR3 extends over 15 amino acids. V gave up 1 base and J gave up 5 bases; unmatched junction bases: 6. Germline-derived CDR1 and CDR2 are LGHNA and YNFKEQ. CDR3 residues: CASSQVSAGGNEQYF. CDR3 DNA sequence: TGTGCCAGCAGCCAAGTCTCGGCGGGAGGGAACGAGCAGTACTTC.

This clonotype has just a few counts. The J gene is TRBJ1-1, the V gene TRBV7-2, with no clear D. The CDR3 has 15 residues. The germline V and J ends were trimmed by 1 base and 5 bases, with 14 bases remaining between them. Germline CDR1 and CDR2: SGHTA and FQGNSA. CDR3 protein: CASSLDFFSQTEAFF. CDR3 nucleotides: TGTGCCAGCAGCTTAGACTTTTTTTCACAGACTGAAGCTTTCTTT.

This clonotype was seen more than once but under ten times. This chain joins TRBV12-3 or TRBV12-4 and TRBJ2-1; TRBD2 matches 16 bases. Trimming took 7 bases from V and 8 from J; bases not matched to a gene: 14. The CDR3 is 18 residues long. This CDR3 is CASTLRGLAGGPKDEQFF. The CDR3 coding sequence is TGTGCCAGCACCCTTAGGGGACTAGCGGGAGGGCCTAAGGATGAGCAGTTCTTC.

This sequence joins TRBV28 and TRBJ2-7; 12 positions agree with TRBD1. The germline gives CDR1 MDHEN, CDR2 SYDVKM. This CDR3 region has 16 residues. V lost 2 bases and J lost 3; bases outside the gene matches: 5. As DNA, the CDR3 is TGTGCCAGCAGTTTAGAGGGGGACAGGGGGCGCTACGAGCAGTACTTC. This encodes CASSLEGDRGRYEQYF.

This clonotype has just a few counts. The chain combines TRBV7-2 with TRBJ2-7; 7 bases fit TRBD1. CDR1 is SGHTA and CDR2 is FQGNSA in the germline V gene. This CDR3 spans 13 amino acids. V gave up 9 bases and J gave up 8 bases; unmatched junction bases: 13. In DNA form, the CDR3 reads TGTGCCAGTTCGATGGGACAGTCGGGTCAGCAGTACGTC. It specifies CASSMGQSGQQYV.

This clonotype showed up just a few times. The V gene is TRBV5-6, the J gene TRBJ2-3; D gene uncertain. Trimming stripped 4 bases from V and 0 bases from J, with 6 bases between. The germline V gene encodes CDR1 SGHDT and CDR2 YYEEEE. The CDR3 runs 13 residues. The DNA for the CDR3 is TGTGCCAGCAGCATCGGGAGCACAGATACGCAGTATTTT. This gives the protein CASSIGSTDTQYF.

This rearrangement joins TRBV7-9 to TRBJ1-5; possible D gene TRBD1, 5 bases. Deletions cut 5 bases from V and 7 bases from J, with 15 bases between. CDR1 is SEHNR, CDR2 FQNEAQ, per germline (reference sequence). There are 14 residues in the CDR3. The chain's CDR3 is CASSPGGIWQPQHF. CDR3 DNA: TGTGCCAGCAGCCCGGGGGGGATTTGGCAGCCCCAGCATTTT.

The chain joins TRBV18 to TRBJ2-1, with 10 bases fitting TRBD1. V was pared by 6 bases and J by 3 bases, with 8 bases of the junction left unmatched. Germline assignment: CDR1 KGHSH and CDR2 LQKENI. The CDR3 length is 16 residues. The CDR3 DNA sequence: TGTGCCAGCTCGTCCGGGACAGGGGCCCTCTACAATGAGCAGTTCTTC. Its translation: CASSSGTGALYNEQFF.

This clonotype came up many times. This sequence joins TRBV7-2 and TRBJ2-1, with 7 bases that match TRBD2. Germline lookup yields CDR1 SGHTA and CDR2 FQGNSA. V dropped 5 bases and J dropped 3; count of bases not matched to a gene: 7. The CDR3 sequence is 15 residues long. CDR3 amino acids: CASSRLGGFYNEQFF. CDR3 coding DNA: TGTGCCAGCAGCCGCCTGGGGGGGTTCTACAATGAGCAGTTCTTC.

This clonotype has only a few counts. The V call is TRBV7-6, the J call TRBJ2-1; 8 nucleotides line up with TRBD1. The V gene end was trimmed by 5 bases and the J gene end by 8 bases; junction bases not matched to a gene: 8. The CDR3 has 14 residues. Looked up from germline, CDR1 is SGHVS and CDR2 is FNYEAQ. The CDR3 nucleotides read TGTGCCAGCAGCCCGCGGACAGGGATCCATGAGCAGTTCTTC. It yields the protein CASSPRTGIHEQFF.

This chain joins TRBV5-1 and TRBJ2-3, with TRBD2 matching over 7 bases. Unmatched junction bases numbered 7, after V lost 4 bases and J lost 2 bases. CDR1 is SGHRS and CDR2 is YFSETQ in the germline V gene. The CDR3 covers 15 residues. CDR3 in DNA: TGCGCCAGCAGCACCGCTAGCGGATACACAGATACGCAGTATTTT. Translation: CASSTASGYTDTQYF.